One and the same sample provided the 27 T cell receptor beta chains below, sequenced in a study of siplizumab effects on memory and regulatory T cells. Here immunoSEQ multiplex PCR was the method, and the copy in TCRdb shows in-frame clones only, minus some. Here the sample spans fewer than 100,000 clones, roughly 94% being singletons. The sequencing input was CD8+ T cells sorted from blood. Receptors originate from a human donor in good health.

The V call is TRBV5-6, the J call TRBJ2-1; D is perhaps TRBD1 (6 bases). This CDR3 has 14 amino acids. The V end was cut by 0 bases, the J end by 7 bases, with 11 bases between. CDR1 is SGHDT, CDR2 YYEEEE, per germline. The CDR3 coding sequence is TGTGCCAGCAGCTTGGGACAGGTTGGGAATGAGCAGTTCTTC. Protein: CASSLGQVGNEQFF.

This chain joins TRBV4-1 and TRBJ1-5; possibly TRBD1 for D (6 bases). Trimming pared 0 bases from V and 6 bases from J, leaving 12 bases between. Looked up from germline, CDR1 is MGHRA and CDR2 is YSYEKL. The CDR3 contains 15 residues. The CDR3 protein is CASSQEWGQLQPQHF. The CDR3, as DNA: TGCGCCAGCAGCCAAGAATGGGGGCAACTTCAGCCCCAGCATTTT.

The rearrangement links TRBV7-3 to TRBJ1-4; 8 positions match TRBD1. With 5 bases clipped from V and 3 bases from J, the junction kept 8 bases outside the gene matches. Germline V gives CDR1 SGHTA, CDR2 FQGTGA. This CDR3 region has 16 residues. Here the CDR3 DNA reads TGTGCCAGCAGCCGTAGAACAGGGGGAGCTAATGAAAAACTGTTTTTT. Residues: CASSRRTGGANEKLFF.

This chain connects TRBV27 to TRBJ1-2; 7 bases fit TRBD1. The CDR3 spans 14 residues. V was clipped by 4 bases and J by 5 bases; unmatched bases: 7. The germline V gene encodes CDR1 MNHEY and CDR2 SMNVEV (reference sequence). The CDR3 region is CASSSYETGYGYTF. The CDR3 DNA reads TGTGCCAGCAGTTCTTACGAGACAGGGTATGGCTACACCTTC.

This clone was seen once. The chain is built from TRBV11-2 and TRBJ1-3, with D hard to call. Trimming removed 5 bases at V and 4 bases at J, with 6 bases between. This CDR3 is 12 amino acids long. Per germline, CDR1 SGHAT and CDR2 FQNNGV. CDR3 nucleotides: TGTGCCAGCAGCCCTTTCGGAAACACCATATATTTT. Translation gives CASSPFGNTIYF.

The CDR3 here is CASRPMTGSGRGETQYF. In DNA form, the CDR3 reads TGTGCCAGCAGACCCATGACGGGATCCGGGAGGGGAGAGACCCAGTACTTC. This sequence joins TRBV5-8 and TRBJ2-5, with 8 bases fitting TRBD2. The CDR3 consists of 17 residues. From germline, CDR1 is SGHTS and CDR2 YDEGEE. With V trimmed by 5 bases and J by 4 bases, 16 bases remained unmatched.

The gene calls are TRBV7-9 and TRBJ2-7; D tentatively fits TRBD1 or TRBD2 (5 bases each). Germline loops: CDR1 SEHNR, CDR2 FQNEAQ (reference sequence). V shed 1 base and J shed 2 bases, with 15 bases lying between them. The length of the CDR3 is 16 residues. The CDR3 sequence is CASSLDRGRRAYEQYF. In nucleotides, the CDR3 is TGTGCCAGCAGCTTAGATCGGGGCAGAAGAGCCTACGAGCAGTACTTC.

In nucleotides, the CDR3 is TGCAGCGTTGTCTCCGGGGCCAATGAGCAGTTCTTC. Its protein is CSVVSGANEQFF. V and J are TRBV29-1 and TRBJ2-1; perhaps D is TRBD1 or TRBD2 (5 bases each). Germline V gives CDR1 SQVTM, CDR2 ANQGSEA. V gave up 4 bases and J gave up 6 bases, with 10 bases separating them. The CDR3 contains 12 residues.

The V call is TRBV13, the J call TRBJ2-7, with D unresolved. Trimming stripped 0 bases from V and 5 bases from J, with 11 bases between. Germline loops: CDR1 PRHDT, CDR2 FYEKMQ (reference sequence). This CDR3 has 14 amino acids. The CDR3 loop reads CASSLGKSFHEQYF. In nucleotides, the CDR3 is TGTGCCAGCAGCTTAGGGAAGTCGTTCCACGAGCAGTACTTC. Full variable domain (outside the CDR3, taken from reference TRBV13 and TRBJ2-7): AAGVIQSPRHLIKEKRETATLKCYPIPRHDTVYWYQQGPGQDPQFLISFYEKMQSDKGSIPDRFSAQQFSDYHSELNMSSLELGDSALYFCASSLGKSFHEQYFGPGTRLTVT.

This CDR3 is CASSLLPGQGVTEAFF. The CDR3 nucleotides read TGTGCCAGCAGCCTACTCCCGGGCCAGGGGGTCACTGAAGCTTTCTTT. J is TRBJ1-1 and V is TRBV7-3; TRBD1 aligns across 7 bases. Germline-derived CDR1 and CDR2 are SGHTA and FQGTGA. This CDR3 contains 16 residues. The J segment lost 4 bases and the V segment lost 5 bases, leaving 13 bases of the junction unmatched.

The gene calls are TRBV2 and TRBJ2-3; D may be TRBD1 (5 bases). Germline V gene lookup returns CDR1 SNHLY and CDR2 FYNNEI. The CDR3 extends over 16 amino acids. Trimming took off 1 base at V and 3 bases at J, with 14 bases between the two ends. The CDR3 coding sequence is TGTGCCAGCAGTGAAGAGGGGCCCCCTGGGACAGATACGCAGTATTTT. Residues: CASSEEGPPGTDTQYF.

The gene calls are TRBV9 and TRBJ2-3, with D perhaps TRBD1 (6 bases). The germline gives CDR1 SGDLS, CDR2 YYNGEE. V was pared by 4 bases and J by 3 bases, with 18 bases between. This CDR3 region has 16 residues. CDR3 residues: CASSPDSGGETDTQYF. The CDR3 DNA sequence: TGTGCCAGCAGCCCAGATAGTGGGGGCGAGACAGATACGCAGTATTTT.

This chain uses TRBV7-9 with TRBJ2-7; the D gene is possibly TRBD2 (5 bases). The CDR3 has 14 amino acids. Per the germline V gene, CDR1 is SEHNR and CDR2 is FQNEAQ (reference sequence). V was shortened by 2 bases and J by 0 bases, with 8 bases between the two germline ends. CDR3 amino acids: CASSLIGSSYEQYF. CDR3 DNA sequence: TGTGCCAGCAGCTTAATTGGGAGCTCCTACGAGCAGTACTTC.

J is TRBJ2-1 and V is TRBV27; no definite D call. Looked up from germline, CDR1 is MNHEY and CDR2 is SMNVEV (reference sequence). V lost 3 bases and J 8 bases, leaving 5 bases between the germline ends. CDR3 length equals 11 residues. This chain's CDR3 is CASSFGYEQFF. The CDR3 DNA is TGTGCCAGCAGTTTTGGGTATGAGCAGTTCTTC.

The V call is TRBV9, the J call TRBJ2-1, with D possibly matching TRBD1 (6 bases). There are 18 residues in the CDR3. Looked up from germline, CDR1 is SGDLS and CDR2 is YYNGEE. The germline V and J ends were trimmed by 5 bases and 4 bases, with 25 bases remaining between them. The DNA for the CDR3 is TGTGCCAGCAGTGGAAATTTAGGGGGTCTCACCCCGTACAATGAGCAGTTCTTC. Amino acids: CASSGNLGGLTPYNEQFF. The full variable domain, rest sourced from reference TRBV9 and TRBJ2-1, is DSGVTQTPKHLITATGQRVTLRCSPRSGDLSVYWYQQSLDQGLQFLIQYYNGEERAKGNILERFSAQQFPDLHSELNLSSLELGDSALYFCASSGNLGGLTPYNEQFFGPGTRLTVL.

The V and J genes are TRBV11-2 and TRBJ2-1; no reliable D call. The germline CDR1 and CDR2 sequences are SGHAT and FQNNGV. The CDR3 is 15 amino acids. The germline V and J ends were trimmed by 1 base and 8 bases, with 15 bases remaining between them. CDR3 residues: CASSLAPRLGYEQFF. The CDR3 nucleotides read TGTGCCAGCAGCTTAGCCCCCCGGCTAGGGTATGAGCAGTTCTTC.

This sequence joins TRBV5-1 and TRBJ1-1; D unclear. The germline V gene encodes CDR1 SGHRS and CDR2 YFSETQ. The CDR3 contains 14 residues. Trimming took off 0 bases at V and 2 bases at J, with 8 bases between the two ends. CDR3 in DNA: TGCGCCAGCAGCTTGGGGGAGCCTAACACTGAAGCTTTCTTT. Translating it yields CASSLGEPNTEAFF. The entire variable domain, with the rest obtained from reference TRBV5-1 and TRBJ1-1, is as follows: KAGVTQTPRYLIKTRGQQVTLSCSPISGHRSVSWYQQTPGQGLQFLFEYFSETQRNKGNFPGRFSGRQFSNSRSEMNVSTLELGDSALYLCASSLGEPNTEAFFGQGTRLTVV.

This clone has only one observation. The rearrangement links TRBV27 to TRBJ2-3; TRBD2 matches 12 bases. In germline, CDR1 is MNHEY, CDR2 SMNVEV (reference sequence). The CDR3 is made up of 16 amino acids. Trimming removed 5 bases from V and 6 bases from J; junction bases left unmatched: 9. CDR3 sequence: CASSPRTSGIRDTQYF. DNA for the CDR3: TGTGCCAGCAGTCCCCGGACTAGCGGGATACGGGATACGCAGTATTTT.

The CDR3 DNA reads TGTGCCAGCAGCTTAGCGACAGGGGTAGAGACCCAGTACTTC. This encodes CASSLATGVETQYF. The rearrangement joins TRBV13 to TRBJ2-5, with TRBD1 identical over 8 bases. The CDR3 totals 14 residues. Germline lookup yields CDR1 PRHDT and CDR2 FYEKMQ (reference sequence). V shed 1 base, J shed 4 bases, and the junction held 2 bases outside the gene matches.

The V call is TRBV19, the J call TRBJ2-2; D remains unclear. The CDR3 consists of 17 residues. Germline assignment: CDR1 LNHDA and CDR2 SQIVND (reference sequence). Trimming stripped 4 bases from V and 0 bases from J, with 15 bases between. In DNA form, the CDR3 reads TGTGCCAGTAGTACCGCTGCACTAATCGCGAACACCGGGGAGCTGTTTTTT. Its translation: CASSTAALIANTGELFF. The whole variable domain, filled in from reference TRBV19 and TRBJ2-2, reads DGGITQSPKYLFRKEGQNVTLSCEQNLNHDAMYWYRQDPGQGLRLIYYSQIVNDFQKGDIAEGYSVSREKKESFPLTVTSAQKNPTAFYLCASSTAALIANTGELFFGEGSRLTVL.

The V and J genes are TRBV5-1 and TRBJ1-1, with D hard to call. This CDR3 has 13 residues. Germline lookup yields CDR1 SGHRS and CDR2 YFSETQ. V lost 2 bases and J lost 1, with 6 bases in between. In nucleotides, the CDR3 is TGCGCCAGCAGCTTTGAGGGGAACACTGAAGCTTTCTTT. Amino acid sequence: CASSFEGNTEAFF.

V gene TRBV19 combines with J gene TRBJ1-1, with 10 nucleotides matching TRBD1. The length of the CDR3 is 17 residues. V gave up 4 bases and J gave up 0 bases; unmatched junction bases: 8. Germline CDR1 is LNHDA and CDR2 is SQIVND (reference sequence). The CDR3 region has the DNA TGTGCCAGTAGTAGACCCGGGACAGGGGTCATGAACACTGAAGCTTTCTTT. Protein sequence: CASSRPGTGVMNTEAFF.

This chain links TRBV27 with TRBJ2-7, with unresolved D. The germline V gene has CDR1 MNHEY and CDR2 SMNVEV (reference sequence). The CDR3 extends over 16 amino acids. The ends were cut back, 5 bases at V and 1 base at J, with 18 bases in the middle. CDR3 protein: CASSLSALGSSYEQYF. The CDR3 nucleotides read TGTGCCAGCAGTCTCTCAGCACTCGGGTCATCCTACGAGCAGTACTTC.

This clone appeared a single time. Here the CDR3 reads CASRTGAGLAGDYGYTF. CDR3 bases: TGTGCCAGCAGGACAGGGGCAGGGCTGGCCGGAGACTATGGCTACACCTTC. V is TRBV13 and J is TRBJ1-2; TRBD1 agrees at 8 bases. This CDR3 region has 17 residues. J lost 3 bases, V lost 6 bases, and 15 bases had no gene match. Germline V gives CDR1 PRHDT, CDR2 FYEKMQ (reference sequence).

The J gene is TRBJ2-5, the V gene TRBV27, with 9 bases lining up with TRBD1. Judging by the DNA end, TRBJ2-7 fits better; the J call may be wrong. The germline gives CDR1 MNHEY, CDR2 SMNVEV (reference sequence). The CDR3 loop spans 16 amino acids. CDR3 DNA: TGTGCCAGCAGCCTCTCCGACAGGGGGGCTTCCTACGAGCAGTACTTC. This gives the protein CASSLSDRGASYEQYF.

The chain combines TRBV29-1 with TRBJ2-7; tentatively, D is TRBD1 or TRBD2 (6 bases each). The CDR3 extends over 14 amino acids. The germline gives CDR1 SQVTM, CDR2 ANQGSEA. V shed 1 base and J shed 4 bases, with 14 bases lying between them. CDR3 amino acids: CSVEGGAGSYEQYF. The CDR3 DNA reads TGCAGCGTTGAAGGGGGGGCAGGGAGTTACGAGCAGTACTTC.

This clone was recorded only once. The chain carries TRBV7-9 and TRBJ2-7, with D tentatively TRBD1 (6 bases). From germline, CDR1 is SEHNR and CDR2 FQNEAQ (reference sequence). CDR3 length: 14 amino acids. With 5 bases removed from V and 2 bases from J, the gap between germline ends came to 13 bases. The CDR3 here is CASSPFGQTYEQYF. The CDR3 DNA is TGTGCCAGCAGCCCTTTCGGACAGACCTACGAGCAGTACTTC.